The T cell receptor beta chain described here comes from a study of blood T cell repertoires in COVID-19. For the study at large: Sources were T cells, B-cell-depleted T cells, or PBMCs; the material itself was cDNA or gDNA.

The assay was immunoSEQ multiplex PCR, and TCRdb's table has in-frame clones only and misses some. The sample contains 150,000 to 200,000 clones, more than 70% of which appear only once. Germline CDR1 reads MNHEY; CDR2 reads SVGAGI. Trimming shortened V by 0 bases and J by 0 bases, and 8 bases separated the two germline ends. The CDR3 runs 16 residues. This clonotype was sampled from a man between 60 and 75 years old with acute or convalescent COVID-19. J is TRBJ1-4 and V is TRBV6-5; D is uncertain. The sequencing sample was made of peripheral blood. CDR3 protein: CASSYSLRATNEKLFF. The CDR3 DNA reads as TGTGCCAGCAGTTACTCATTGAGGGCAACTAATGAAAAACTGTTTTTT.